Below, one T cell receptor (beta chain) is given with its context. Sequencing used immunoSEQ multiplex PCR; TCRdb keeps in-frame clones, though not all of them. The repertoire includes roughly 200,000 clones, 86% of them detected once, and approximately 25% sits in the top ten. V shed 3 bases and J 6 bases; nucleotides not matched to a gene: 8. The CDR3 runs to 14 residues. The germline CDR1 and CDR2 sequences are SGHRS and YFSETQ. This specimen comes from a study of blood T cell repertoires in COVID-19. This sequence was found in a woman aged 40 to 50 in a cohort exposed to, infected with or recovered from COVID-19 (not recorded which). The genes are TRBV5-1 and TRBJ2-7; 8 bases fit TRBD2. The sample consisted of PBMCs or T cells enriched from blood (not recorded which). CDR3 in DNA: TGCGCCAGCAGCTGGACTAGCTTAAGTGGCGAGCAGTACTTC. Its translation: CASSWTSLSGEQYF.